This paragraph reports one T cell receptor (beta chain). This record belongs to a study of blood T cell repertoires in COVID-19. Study-wide background: Samples representing acute and convalescent COVID-19 were sourced from the United States, Italy and Spain. PBMCs, B-cell-depleted T cells, or T cells were the source of the cDNA or gDNA that made up the material.

In the study's own analysis: Amplification of reference gene primers provided the estimated nucleated cell counts. Libraries were prepared by immunoSEQ multiplex PCR; TCRdb keeps only in-frame clonotypes and omits some of them. D and trimming were read from the DNA, whereas the V and J calls and clone size are those reported in that table. This table has approximately 240,000 clones, around nine tenths appearing once. Germline CDR1 and CDR2: SGDLS and YYNGEE. The CDR3 is 14 residues long. V gave up 0 bases and J gave up 7 bases, with 13 bases separating them. The V and J genes are TRBV9 and TRBJ2-5; possible D gene TRBD1, 6 bases. What was sequenced was peripheral blood. This TCR derives from a woman younger than 30 who had recovered from COVID-19. CDR3 DNA: TGTGCCAGCAGCGTAGGGGACAACAAGGGGACCCAGTACTTC. Residues: CASSVGDNKGTQYF. Full variable domain (remainder filled in from reference TRBV9 and TRBJ2-5): DSGVTQTPKHLITATGQRVTLRCSPRSGDLSVYWYQQSLDQGLQFLIQYYNGEERAKGNILERFSAQQFPDLHSELNLSSLELGDSALYFCASSVGDNKGTQYFGPGTRLLVL.